This TCR beta chain was captured in a study of T cells in narcolepsy. Study-wide findings and caveats: Blood of same and different patients, but not healthy controls, reportedly held recurring autoreactive clonotypes. HCRT-specific and TRIB2-specific autoreactive clonotypes appeared among same-patient CSF and blood CD4+ clonotypes.

TCRdb's copy holds only in-frame clones and misses some; the assay was immunoSEQ multiplex PCR. The sample yields about 25,000 clones, almost 85% seen once. Of note for this clone: Antigen: not known.

CDR3 length equals 14 residues. The trim removed 8 bases at V and 3 bases at J, leaving 5 bases unmatched. CDR1 and CDR2 from the germline V gene are KGHSH and LQKENI. Sequencing used CD45RA- memory CD4+ T cells from PBMCs. V gene TRBV18 combines with J gene TRBJ2-1; 9 positions match TRBD2. The clonotype originates from a human donor with narcolepsy. The CDR3 DNA sequence: TGTGCCAGCACCCTGACTAGCGGCTACAATGAGCAGTTCTTC. This translates into CASTLTSGYNEQFF.